The 9 T cell receptor beta chains below were found in one sample sequenced in a study of blood T cell repertoires in COVID-19. Produced via immunoSEQ multiplex PCR; TCRdb's table is partial and in-frame only. This table holds some 400,000 clones, 90% to 95% found once. Sequencing was carried out using PBMCs or T cells enriched from blood (not recorded which). These TCRs come from a woman between 40 and 50 years old who had been exposed to COVID-19.

The chain carries TRBV28 and TRBJ1-4; D gene ambiguous. Trimming cost V 6 bases and J 4 bases, with 12 bases left between them. The germline V gene encodes CDR1 MDHEN and CDR2 SYDVKM. The CDR3 loop spans 14 amino acids. CDR3 protein: CASRQTPSNEKLFF. The CDR3 coding sequence is TGTGCCAGCAGACAGACACCGAGTAATGAAAAACTGTTTTTT.

The gene calls are TRBV3-1 (or the pseudogene TRBV3-2) and TRBJ1-5; D possibly corresponds to TRBD1 (6 bases). The CDR3 loop spans 15 amino acids. Between the trimmed V and J ends, which lost 1 base and 6 bases, there was a span of 13 bases. Germline V lookup: CDR1 LGHDT, CDR2 YNNKEL (reference sequence). This CDR3 reads CASSQGQGRAQPQHF. The CDR3 nucleotides are TGTGCCAGCAGCCAAGGTCAGGGGAGAGCTCAGCCCCAGCATTTT.

CDR3: CASRTGGIGGNQPQHF. The CDR3 bases are TGTGCCAGCAGGACAGGGGGAATAGGGGGCAATCAGCCCCAGCATTTT. The chain links TRBV19 to TRBJ1-5, with 10 bases aligning to TRBD1. V was pared by 9 bases and J by 2 bases, with 10 bases of the junction left unmatched. The CDR3 loop spans 16 amino acids. Germline assignment: CDR1 LNHDA and CDR2 SQIVND (reference sequence). Full variable domain (rest looked up from reference TRBV19 and TRBJ1-5): DGGITQSPKYLFRKEGQNVTLSCEQNLNHDAMYWYRQDPGQGLRLIYYSQIVNDFQKGDIAEGYSVSREKKESFPLTVTSAQKNPTAFYLCASRTGGIGGNQPQHFGDGTRLSIL.

The chain uses TRBV7-8 and TRBJ1-1, with D hard to call. The CDR3 runs 15 residues. V was cut by 2 bases and J by 1 base, with 11 bases left in between. In germline, CDR1 is SGHVS, CDR2 FQNEAQ. For the CDR3, the DNA is TGTGCCAGCAGCTTAACTTCCCGAGGGAACACTGAAGCTTTCTTT. As protein: CASSLTSRGNTEAFF. Full variable domain (outside the CDR3, taken from reference TRBV7-8 and TRBJ1-1): GAGVSQSPRYKVAKRGQDVALRCDPISGHVSLFWYQQALGQGPEFLTYFQNEAQLDKSGLPSDRFFAERPEGSVSTLKIQRTQQEDSAVYLCASSLTSRGNTEAFFGQGTRLTVV.

This clone came up once. The same CDR3 also results from other DNA sequences found in this sample. The rearrangement uses TRBV12-3 or TRBV12-4 and TRBJ1-1; possibly TRBD1 for D (5 bases). Trimming took 5 bases from V and 5 from J, leaving 9 bases between them. The CDR3 spans 12 residues. In nucleotides, the CDR3 is TGTGCCAGCAGTCCTCAGGGAACTGAAGCTTTCTTT. Translated: CASSPQGTEAFF.

The genes are TRBV10-3 and TRBJ2-5; a weak D match, TRBD2 (5 bases). Germline CDR1 is ENHRY and CDR2 is SYGVKD. The CDR3 is 14 amino acids. The V gene lost 3 bases and the J gene lost 11 bases, with 19 bases spanning the gap. The CDR3 DNA reads TGTGCCATCAGTGACTCTGGCAGCAAGCGGATTCAGTACTTC. This gives the protein CAISDSGSKRIQYF.

The rearrangement joins TRBV19 to TRBJ1-1; D not resolved. In germline, CDR1 is LNHDA, CDR2 SQIVND (reference sequence). V gave up 5 bases and J gave up 8 bases, with 12 bases separating them. The CDR3 is 12 residues long. The chain's CDR3 is CASSRRQTEAFF. For the CDR3, the DNA is TGTGCCAGTAGTCGTCGGCAGACAGAAGCTTTCTTT.

This rearrangement joins TRBV19 to TRBJ2-5; D is uncertain. Trimming shortened V by 3 bases and J by 5 bases, and 13 bases separated the two germline ends. The germline V gene has CDR1 LNHDA and CDR2 SQIVND (reference sequence). There are 14 residues in the CDR3. CDR3 sequence (DNA): TGTGCCAGTAGTATCAATAGTCTGAGGGAGACCCAGTACTTC. This encodes CASSINSLRETQYF.

This clone was seen just once. The chain has TRBV5-4 and TRBJ2-2; weak D call: TRBD2 (6 bases). Germline CDR1 is SGHNT and CDR2 is YYREEE (reference sequence). The CDR3 runs to 16 residues. Trimming shortened V by 0 bases and J by 1 base, and 10 bases separated the two germline ends. The CDR3: CASSLARGMNTGELFF. The CDR3 DNA reads as TGTGCCAGCAGCTTGGCCCGGGGGATGAACACCGGGGAGCTGTTTTTT.